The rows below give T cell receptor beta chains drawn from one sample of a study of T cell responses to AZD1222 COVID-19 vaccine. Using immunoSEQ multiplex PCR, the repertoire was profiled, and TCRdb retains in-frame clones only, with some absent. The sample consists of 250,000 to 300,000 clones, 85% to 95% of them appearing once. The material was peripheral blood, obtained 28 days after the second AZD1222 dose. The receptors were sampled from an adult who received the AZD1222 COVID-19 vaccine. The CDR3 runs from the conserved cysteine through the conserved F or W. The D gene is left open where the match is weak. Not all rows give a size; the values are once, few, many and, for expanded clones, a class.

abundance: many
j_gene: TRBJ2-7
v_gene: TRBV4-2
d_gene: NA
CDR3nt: TGTGCCAGCAGCCAAGTTGGGGGATTAGGGGCTAGTGGGCAGTACTTC
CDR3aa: CASSQVGGLGASGQYF

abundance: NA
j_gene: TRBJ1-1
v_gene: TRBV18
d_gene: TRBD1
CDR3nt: TGTGCCAGTCACACGAGGGGGCATACTGAAGCTTTCTTT
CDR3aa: CASHTRGHTEAFF

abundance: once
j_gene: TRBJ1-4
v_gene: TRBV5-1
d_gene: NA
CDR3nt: TGCGCCAGCAGCTTGGGGGGTAGGGTCGACGAAAAACTGTTTTTT
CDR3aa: CASSLGGRVDEKLFF

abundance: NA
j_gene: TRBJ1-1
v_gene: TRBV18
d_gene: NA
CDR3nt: TGTGCCAGCTCACCACCGCGGGGGCTGGCCACTGAAGCTTTCTTT
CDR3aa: CASSPPRGLATEAFF

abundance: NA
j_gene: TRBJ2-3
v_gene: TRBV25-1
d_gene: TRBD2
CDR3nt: TGTGCCAGCAGTGTCAGCGGGGGGATAGATACGCAGTATTTT
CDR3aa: CASSVSGGIDTQYF

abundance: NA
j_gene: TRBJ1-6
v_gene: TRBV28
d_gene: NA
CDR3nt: TGTGCCAGCAGCTCCCCCCGGGCACCCCTCCACTTT
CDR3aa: CASSSPRAPLHF

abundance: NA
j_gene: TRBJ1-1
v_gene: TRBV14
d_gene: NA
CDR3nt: TGTGCCAGCAGCCAGACCACTTACACTGAAGCTTTCTTT
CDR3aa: CASSQTTYTEAFF

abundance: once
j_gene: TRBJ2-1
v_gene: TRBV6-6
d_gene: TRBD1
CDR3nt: TGTGCCAGCAGTTCACAGGGGGCAGACTACAATGAGCAGTTCTTC
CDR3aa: CASSSQGADYNEQFF

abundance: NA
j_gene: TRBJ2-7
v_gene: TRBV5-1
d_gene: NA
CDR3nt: TGCGCCAGCTCCGCTCCATCACGCTCCTACGAGCAGTACTTC
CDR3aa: CASSAPSRSYEQYF

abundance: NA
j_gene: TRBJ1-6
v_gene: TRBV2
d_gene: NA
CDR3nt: TGTGCCAGCAGTGAGGCACTCTCCTATAATTCACCCCTCCACTTT
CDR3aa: CASSEALSYNSPLHF

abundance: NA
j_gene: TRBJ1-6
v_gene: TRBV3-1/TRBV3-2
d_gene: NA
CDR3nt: TGTGCCAGCAGCCTGGACAGTAAGCATTCACCCCTCCACTTT
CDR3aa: CASSLDSKHSPLHF

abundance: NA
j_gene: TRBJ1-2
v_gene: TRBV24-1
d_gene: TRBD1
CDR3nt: TGTGCCACCAGTGACCCGGACAGGGGTGGCTACACCTTC
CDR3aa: CATSDPDRGGYTF

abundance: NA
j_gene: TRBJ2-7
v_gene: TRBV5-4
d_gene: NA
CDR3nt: TGTGCCAGCAGCCCCACGGAAAAGGGGCGAATCTACGAGCAGTACTTC
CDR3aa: CASSPTEKGRIYEQYF

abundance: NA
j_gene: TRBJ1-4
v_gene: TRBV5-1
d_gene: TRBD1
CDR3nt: TGCGCCAGCAGCTTACAGGGGGGTAGCACTAATGAAAAACTGTTTTTT
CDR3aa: CASSLQGGSTNEKLFF

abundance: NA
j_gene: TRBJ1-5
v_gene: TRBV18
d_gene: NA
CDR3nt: TGTGCCAGCTCACCAGGACCCGGGCAGCCCCAGCATTTT
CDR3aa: CASSPGPGQPQHF

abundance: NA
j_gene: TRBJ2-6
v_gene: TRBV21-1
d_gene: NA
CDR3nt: TGTGCCAGCAGCCCTCCGGACTGGCACCTCTCTGGGGCCAACGTCCTGACTTTC
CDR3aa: CASSPPDWHLSGANVLTF

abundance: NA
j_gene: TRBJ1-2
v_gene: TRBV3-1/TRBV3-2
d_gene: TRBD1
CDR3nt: TGTGCCAGCAGCCAACCCGGGACAGGGAACCCCTATGGCTACACCTTC
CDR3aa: CASSQPGTGNPYGYTF

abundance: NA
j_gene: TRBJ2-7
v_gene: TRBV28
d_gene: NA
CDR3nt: TGTGCCAGCAGTCCGCCTGGGAGTGGGGAGCAGTACTTC
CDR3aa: CASSPPGSGEQYF

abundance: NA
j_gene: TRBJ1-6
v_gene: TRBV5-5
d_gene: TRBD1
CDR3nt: TGTGCCAGCAGACGGACAGGGGAAGGTTCACCCCTCCACTTT
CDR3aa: CASRRTGEGSPLHF

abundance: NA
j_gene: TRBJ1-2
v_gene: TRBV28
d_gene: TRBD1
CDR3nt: TGTGCCAGCAGTACAGGGGGGGGCGTAAACTATGGCTACACCTTC
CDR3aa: CASSTGGGVNYGYTF

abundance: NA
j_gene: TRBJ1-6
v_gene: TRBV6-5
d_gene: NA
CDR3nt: TGTGCCAGCAGTCCCGGGACTAATTCACCCCTCCACTTT
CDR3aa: CASSPGTNSPLHF

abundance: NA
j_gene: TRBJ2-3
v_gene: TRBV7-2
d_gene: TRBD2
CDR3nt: TGTGCCAGCAGTCGCGGGAGCGGGGATACGCAGTATTTT
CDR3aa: CASSRGSGDTQYF

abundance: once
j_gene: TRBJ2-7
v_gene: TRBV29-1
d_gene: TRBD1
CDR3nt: TGCAGCGTTTCAACAGGGGTTAGATCCTACGAGCAGTACTTC
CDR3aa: CSVSTGVRSYEQYF

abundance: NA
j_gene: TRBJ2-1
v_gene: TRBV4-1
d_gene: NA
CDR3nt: TGCGCCAGCAGCCAACATGGGGGTAAGGGATACAATGAGCAGTTCTTC
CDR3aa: CASSQHGGKGYNEQFF

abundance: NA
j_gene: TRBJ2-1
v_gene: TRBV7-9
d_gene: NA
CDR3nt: TGTGCCAGCAGCTTAGGCCGAGCGGGACAGACCGACCATGAGCAGTTCTTC
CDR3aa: CASSLGRAGQTDHEQFF

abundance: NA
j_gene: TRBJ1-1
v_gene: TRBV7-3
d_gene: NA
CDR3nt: TGTGCCAGCAGCTTAACAGAGGCCCATGGTGTTTTCTTT
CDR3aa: CASSLTEAHGVFF

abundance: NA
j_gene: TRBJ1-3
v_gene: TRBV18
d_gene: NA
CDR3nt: TGTGCCAGCTCCCCCGGGACAAGGGGAAACACCATATATTTT
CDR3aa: CASSPGTRGNTIYF

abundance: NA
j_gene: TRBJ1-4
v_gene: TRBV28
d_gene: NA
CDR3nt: TGTGCCAGCAGCCAAGCGCCCTTAAATAATGAAAAACTGTTTTTT
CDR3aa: CASSQAPLNNEKLFF

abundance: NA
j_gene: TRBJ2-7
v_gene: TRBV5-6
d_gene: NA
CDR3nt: TGTGCCAGCAGCTTGCCTGGGGAAGGCTCCTACGAGCAGTACTTC
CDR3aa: CASSLPGEGSYEQYF

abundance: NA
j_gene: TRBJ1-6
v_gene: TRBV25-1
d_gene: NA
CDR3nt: TGTGCCAGCAGTGGAGCCGGGGGGGCAGGGAACAATTCACCCCTCCACTTT
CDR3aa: CASSGAGGAGNNSPLHF

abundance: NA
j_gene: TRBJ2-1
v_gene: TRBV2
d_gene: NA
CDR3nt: TGTGCCAGCAGTGATTTAGGCTATGAGCAGTTCTTC
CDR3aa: CASSDLGYEQFF

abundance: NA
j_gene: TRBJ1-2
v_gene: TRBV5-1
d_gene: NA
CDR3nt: TGCGCCAGCAGCTCCCCTGGCGCTAACTATGGCTACACCTTC
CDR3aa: CASSSPGANYGYTF

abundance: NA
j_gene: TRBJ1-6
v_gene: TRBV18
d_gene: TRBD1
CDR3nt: TGTGCCAGCTCACTCACGGGACAGGGTGGATCGAGATCACCCCTCCACTTT
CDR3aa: CASSLTGQGGSRSPLHF

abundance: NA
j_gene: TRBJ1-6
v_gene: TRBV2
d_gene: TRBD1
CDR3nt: TGTGCCAGCAGCTCCGAACAGGGGGCTAATTCACCCCTCCACTTT
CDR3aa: CASSSEQGANSPLHF

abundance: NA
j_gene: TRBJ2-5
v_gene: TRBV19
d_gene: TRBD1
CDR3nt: TGTGCCAGTAAACGAACCGGGACAGAAGAGACCCAGTACTTC
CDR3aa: CASKRTGTEETQYF

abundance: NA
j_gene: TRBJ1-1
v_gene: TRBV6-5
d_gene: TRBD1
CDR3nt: TGTGCCAGCAGTTATCCGACAGGGGAAGCTTTCTTT
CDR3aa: CASSYPTGEAFF

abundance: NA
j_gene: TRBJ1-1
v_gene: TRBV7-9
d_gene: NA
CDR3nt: TGTGCCAGCAGCTTATCAAGAGTTCTGAACACTGAAGCTTTCTTT
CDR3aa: CASSLSRVLNTEAFF

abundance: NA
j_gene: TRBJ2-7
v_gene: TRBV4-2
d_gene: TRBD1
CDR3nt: TGTGCCAGCAGCTCTCAAGGGACAGCCCCTTGGGAGCAGTACTTC
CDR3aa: CASSSQGTAPWEQYF

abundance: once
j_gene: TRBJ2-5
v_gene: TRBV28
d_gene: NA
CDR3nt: TGTGCCAGCAAAGGACCACTCGAGACCCAGTACTTC
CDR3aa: CASKGPLETQYF

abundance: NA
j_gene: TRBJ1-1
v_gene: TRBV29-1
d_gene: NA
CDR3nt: TGCAGCGTTGAGGGGGTCTCCTTGAACACTGAAGCTTTCTTT
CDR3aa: CSVEGVSLNTEAFF

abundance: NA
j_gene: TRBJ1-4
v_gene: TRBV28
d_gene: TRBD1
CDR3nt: TGTGCCAGCAGTTTAAGGACAGGGAACCGGGAAAAACTGTTTTTT
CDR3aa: CASSLRTGNREKLFF

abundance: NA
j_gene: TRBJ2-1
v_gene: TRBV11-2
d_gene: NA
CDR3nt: TGTGCCAGCAGCTTAGTTGGGGCCGGCAATGAGCAGTTCTTC
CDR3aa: CASSLVGAGNEQFF

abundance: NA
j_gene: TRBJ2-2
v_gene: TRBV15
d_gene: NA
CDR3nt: TGTGCCACCAGCAGAGAAGATTCGAGGACCGGGGAGCTGTTTTTT
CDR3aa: CATSREDSRTGELFF

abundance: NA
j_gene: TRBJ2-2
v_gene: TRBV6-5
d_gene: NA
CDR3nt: TGTGCCAGCAGAATAGCCAGGACGTACACCGGGGAGCTGTTTTTT
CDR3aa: CASRIARTYTGELFF

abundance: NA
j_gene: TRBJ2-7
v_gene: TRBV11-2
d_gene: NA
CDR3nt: TGTGCCAGCAGCTCGACAGCATCTTCCTACGAGCAGTACTTC
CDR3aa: CASSSTASSYEQYF

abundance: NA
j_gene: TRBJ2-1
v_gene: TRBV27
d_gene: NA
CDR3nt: TGTGCCGCCGGGTACAATGAGCAGTTCTTC
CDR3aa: CAAGYNEQFF

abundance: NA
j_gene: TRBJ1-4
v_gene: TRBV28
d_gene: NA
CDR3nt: TGTGCCAGCAGTCCCCGGGCGGGGAGCAGGGAAAAACTGTTTTTT
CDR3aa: CASSPRAGSREKLFF

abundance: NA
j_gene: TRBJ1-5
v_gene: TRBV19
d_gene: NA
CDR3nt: TGTGCCAGTAGAGGGTTGGGAACGAGCAATCAGCCCCAGCATTTT
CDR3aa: CASRGLGTSNQPQHF

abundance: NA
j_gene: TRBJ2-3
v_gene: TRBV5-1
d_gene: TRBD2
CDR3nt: TGCGCCAGCAGCTTCGCCACCGGGACTACTAACACAGATACGCAGTATTTT
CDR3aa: CASSFATGTTNTDTQYF

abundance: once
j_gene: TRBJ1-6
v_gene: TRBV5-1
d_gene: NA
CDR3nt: TGCGCCAGCAGCTTGGAATCGGGCAGATCAAATTCACCCCTCCACTTT
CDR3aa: CASSLESGRSNSPLHF

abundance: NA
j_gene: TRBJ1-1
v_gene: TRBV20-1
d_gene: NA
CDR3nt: TGCAGTGCTAGATGGGGCCGAGAAGCTTTCTTT
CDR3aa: CSARWGREAFF

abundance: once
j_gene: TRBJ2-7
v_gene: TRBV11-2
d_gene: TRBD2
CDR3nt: TGTGCCAGCAGCAGCAACGCCGGGACTAGCGCTAACTACGAGCAGTACTTC
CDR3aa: CASSSNAGTSANYEQYF